The 11 T cell receptor beta chains given below trace back to one sample, sequenced in a study of blood T cells in healthy people across ages. The use of a sample-barcoded 5' primer and a J-beta primer mix characterized a second PCR of about 6 to 11 cycles. In TCRdb, the 5' RACE reads were re-called with MiXCR into one record per CDR3 protein. Counted here are 700,000 or so distinct CDR3 sequences, over 20% occurring once; the ten biggest clones make up under 25%. Sequenced input: blood. Source of these receptors: an older man in good health.

The rearrangement uses TRBV12-3 or TRBV12-4 and TRBJ2-1; 14 bases are shared with TRBD2. The CDR3 is 17 residues long. V trimming: 3 bases; J trimming: 9 bases; junction bases outside the gene matches: 10. Written as DNA, the CDR3 is TGTGCCAGCAGTTTTTACCCGGGGACTAGCGGGAGTGGTGAGCAGTTCTTC. This encodes CASSFYPGTSGSGEQFF.

This clonotype was found a few times. The rearrangement uses TRBV29-1 and TRBJ2-1, with D unclear. The end of the DNA aligns better with TRBJ2-5, so the J call may be wrong. The germline V gene encodes CDR1 SQVTM and CDR2 ANQGSEA. CDR3 size: 12 residues. CDR3 nucleotide sequence: TGCAGCGCCTCGACAAGTGGTGGGACCCAGTACTTC. It encodes CSASTSGGTQYF.

J is TRBJ2-1 and V is TRBV12-3 or TRBV12-4; 7 bases agree with TRBD2. CDR3 length: 15 amino acids. Trimming removed 10 bases from V and 7 bases from J; junction bases left unmatched: 16. CDR3 region: CATRAPTGGSNEQFF. CDR3 bases: TGTGCCACCAGAGCCCCTACCGGGGGGAGTAATGAGCAGTTCTTC.

The rearrangement joins TRBV20-1 to TRBJ1-1; TRBD1 might be the D (5 bases). The CDR3 length is 13 residues. The germline V gene has CDR1 DFQATT and CDR2 SNEGSKA (reference sequence). V lost 5 bases to trimming and J lost 5 bases, with 15 bases between them. This CDR3 reads CSADRGGWTEAFF. The CDR3 bases are TGCAGTGCTGACCGTGGGGGGTGGACTGAAGCTTTCTTT.

The gene calls are TRBV20-1 and TRBJ1-6; D possibly corresponds to TRBD1 (5 bases). The germline V gene has CDR1 DFQATT and CDR2 SNEGSKA (reference sequence). V was trimmed by 0 bases and J by 10 bases, leaving 13 bases between them. The CDR3 runs to 14 residues. CDR3 in amino acids: CSARDKGFQSPLHF. CDR3 bases: TGCAGTGCTAGAGATAAGGGGTTTCAGTCACCCCTCCACTTT.

This clonotype has at least ten counts. The V call is TRBV12-3 or TRBV12-4, the J call TRBJ1-2; 8 nucleotides line up with TRBD1. There are 15 residues in the CDR3. V dropped 2 bases and J dropped 2; count of bases not matched to a gene: 4. Here the CDR3 reads CASSLRTGWNYGYTF. In DNA form, the CDR3 reads TGTGCCAGCAGTTTACGGACAGGGTGGAACTATGGCTACACCTTC.

The J gene is TRBJ1-1, the V gene TRBV7-8, with TRBD1 identical over 8 bases. J lost 8 bases, V lost 0 bases, and 2 bases had no gene match. Germline V gene sequence: CDR1 SGHVS, CDR2 FQNEAQ. The CDR3 sequence is 13 residues long. The CDR3 region has the DNA TGTGCCAGCAGCTTAGCAAGGACAGGGGAAGCTTTCTTT. It specifies CASSLARTGEAFF.

This clonotype was picked up many times. V usage is TRBV2 and J usage is TRBJ2-1, with D unresolved. Germline loops: CDR1 SNHLY, CDR2 FYNNEI. V lost 5 bases and J lost 2, with 7 bases in between. The length of the CDR3 is 13 residues. The CDR3 reads CASSTGPYNEQFF. CDR3 nucleotides: TGTGCCAGCAGTACCGGGCCCTACAATGAGCAGTTCTTC.

This clonotype was counted a few times. The chain has TRBV5-1 and TRBJ2-2; tentatively, D is TRBD1 or TRBD2 (5 bases each). V was trimmed by 4 bases and J by 4 bases, leaving 17 bases between them. Germline V lookup: CDR1 SGHRS, CDR2 YFSETQ. The CDR3 is 16 residues long. The CDR3 coding sequence is TGCGCCAGCAGCGATGCCGGGACCCTTAGCACCGGGGAGCTGTTTTTT. Its translation: CASSDAGTLSTGELFF.

In this sample, this clonotype turned up a few times. The V call is TRBV20-1, the J call TRBJ1-2; possibly TRBD1 for D (5 bases). The CDR3 has 13 amino acids. V lost 3 bases, J lost 13 bases, and 21 bases lay in between. Germline lookup yields CDR1 DFQATT and CDR2 SNEGSKA (reference sequence). The CDR3 spells CSASVISWGLCTF. DNA for the CDR3: TGCAGTGCTAGTGTCATTAGTTGGGGCCTCTGCACCTTC.

This clonotype was seen ten or more times. V gene TRBV12-3 or TRBV12-4 combines with J gene TRBJ2-6, with D perhaps matching TRBD2 (5 bases). Trimming removed 3 bases from V and 2 bases from J, with 14 bases in between. The CDR3 runs to 17 residues. The CDR3 sequence is CASSLEARAPGANVLTF. The CDR3 DNA reads TGTGCCAGCAGTTTGGAGGCGAGAGCCCCTGGGGCCAACGTCCTGACTTTC.